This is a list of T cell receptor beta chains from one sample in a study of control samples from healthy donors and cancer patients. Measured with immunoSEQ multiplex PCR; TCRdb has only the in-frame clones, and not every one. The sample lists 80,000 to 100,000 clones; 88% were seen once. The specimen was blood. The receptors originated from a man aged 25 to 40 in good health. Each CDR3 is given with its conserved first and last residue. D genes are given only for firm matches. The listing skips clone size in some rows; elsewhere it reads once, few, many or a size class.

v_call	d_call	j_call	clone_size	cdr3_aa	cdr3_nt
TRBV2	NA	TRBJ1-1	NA	CASRTTGGPEAFF	TGTGCCAGCAGAACGACTGGGGGTCCTGAAGCTTTCTTT
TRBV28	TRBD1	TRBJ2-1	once	CASSYRGQYNEQFF	TGTGCCAGCAGTTACAGGGGGCAGTACAATGAGCAGTTCTTC
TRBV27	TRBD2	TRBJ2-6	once	CASSLFSLRTSGSGANVLTF	TGTGCCAGCAGTTTATTTTCCCTGAGGACTAGCGGCTCTGGGGCCAACGTCCTGACTTTC
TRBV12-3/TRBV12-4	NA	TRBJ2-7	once	CASSSTTRAEQYF	TGTGCCAGCAGTTCAACTACGCGGGCCGAGCAGTACTTC
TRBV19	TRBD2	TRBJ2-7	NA	CASSRTGTSGRVFYEQYF	TGTGCCAGTAGTAGAACCGGGACTAGCGGGAGAGTCTTCTACGAGCAGTACTTC
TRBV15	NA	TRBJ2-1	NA	CATSRVRGTQYEQFF	TGTGCCACCAGCAGAGTGCGGGGGACACAATACGAGCAGTTCTTC
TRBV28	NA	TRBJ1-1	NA	CASSLPDGQAFF	TGTGCCAGCAGTCTCCCGGACGGACAAGCTTTCTTT
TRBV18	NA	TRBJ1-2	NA	CASSPPASPNYGYTF	TGTGCCAGCTCACCACCCGCCAGTCCTAACTATGGCTACACCTTC
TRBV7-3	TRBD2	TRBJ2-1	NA	CASRTSGSSYNEQFF	TGTGCCAGCAGGACTAGCGGGAGCTCCTACAATGAGCAGTTCTTC
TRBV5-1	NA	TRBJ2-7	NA	CASSFRDGDYEQYF	TGCGCCAGCAGCTTCCGGGACGGTGACTACGAGCAGTACTTC
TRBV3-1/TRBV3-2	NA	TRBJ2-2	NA	CASSLSGRSGTGELFF	TGTGCCAGCAGCCTCTCGGGGCGGAGTGGCACCGGGGAGCTGTTTTTT
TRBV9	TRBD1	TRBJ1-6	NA	CASSVETGGSGNSPLHF	TGTGCCAGCAGCGTAGAAACAGGGGGGAGTGGCAATTCACCCCTCCACTTT
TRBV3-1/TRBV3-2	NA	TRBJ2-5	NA	CASSQDGGSREWKQETQYF	TGTGCCAGCAGCCAAGACGGGGGCTCCCGGGAGTGGAAGCAAGAGACCCAGTACTTC
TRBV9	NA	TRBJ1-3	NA	CASSVVGNSGNTIYF	TGTGCCAGCAGCGTAGTTGGGAACTCTGGAAACACCATATATTTT
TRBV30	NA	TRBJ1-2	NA	CAWSFVSAGDGYTF	TGTGCCTGGAGTTTCGTCTCCGCAGGGGATGGCTACACCTTC
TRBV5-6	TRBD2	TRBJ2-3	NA	CASSLGGGGGLGSTDTQYF	TGTGCCAGCAGCTTGGGAGGCGGCGGGGGACTAGGGAGCACAGATACGCAGTATTTT
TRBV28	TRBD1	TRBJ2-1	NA	CASGTDRGSYNEQFF	TGTGCCAGCGGTACGGACAGGGGTTCCTACAATGAGCAGTTCTTC
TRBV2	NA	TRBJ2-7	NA	CASSRQGYEQYF	TGTGCCAGCAGTAGGCAGGGCTACGAGCAGTACTTC
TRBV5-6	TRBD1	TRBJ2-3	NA	CASSLGQGAADTQYF	TGTGCCAGCAGCTTGGGACAGGGGGCGGCAGATACGCAGTATTTT
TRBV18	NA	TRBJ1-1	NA	CASSPTGLNTEAFF	TGTGCCAGCTCACCGACAGGACTGAACACTGAAGCTTTCTTT
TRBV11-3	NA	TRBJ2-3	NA	CASSLDWGRSGAQVTDTQYF	TGTGCCAGCAGCTTAGATTGGGGTCGATCGGGGGCACAGGTGACAGATACGCAGTATTTT
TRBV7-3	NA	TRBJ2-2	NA	CASSPTGGGPPGTGELFF	TGTGCCAGCAGTCCAACAGGGGGGGGCCCCCCTGGAACCGGGGAGCTGTTTTTT
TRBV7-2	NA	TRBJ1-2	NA	CASSKDRPYGYTF	TGTGCCAGCAGCAAGGACAGACCCTATGGCTACACCTTC
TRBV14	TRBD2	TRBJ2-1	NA	CASSQGTSGVYEQFF	TGTGCCAGCAGCCAAGGGACTAGCGGGGTCTATGAGCAGTTCTTC
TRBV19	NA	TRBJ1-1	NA	CASSSGRGEAFF	TGTGCCAGTAGCTCTGGACGGGGTGAAGCTTTCTTT
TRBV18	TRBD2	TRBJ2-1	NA	CASSLTLAGGPSPYNEQFF	TGTGCCAGCTCACTAACACTAGCGGGAGGGCCGAGCCCCTACAATGAGCAGTTCTTC
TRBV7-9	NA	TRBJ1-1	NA	CASSNRQDEAFF	TGTGCCAGCAGCAACAGACAAGACGAAGCTTTCTTT